Below are 14 T cell receptor beta chains sequenced from a single sample in a study of low-dose radiotherapy and immunotherapy resistance in tumors. TRAV and TRBV primers primed cDNA for both TCRalpha and TCRbeta. It was with a constant-region primer and a V-primer adapter that TCRs were amplified over roughly 18 PCR cycles. TCRdb reprocessed the reads via MiXCR and lists one record per CDR3 protein. The repertoire holds fewer than 90,000 distinct CDR3 sequences, with about 19% as singletons. Time point reported: before trial treatment. Sample: PBMCs, taken before treatment. These receptors were obtained from a male donor with prostate cancer.

The table lists this clonotype with many counts. CDR3 DNA sequence: TGCAGCGTTGAATCCACAAGCACAGATACGCAGTATTTT. It is translated as CSVESTSTDTQYF. This chain links TRBV29-1 with TRBJ2-3, with D unresolved. Germline V lookup: CDR1 SQVTM, CDR2 ANQGSEA. V lost 2 bases, J lost 0 bases, and 6 bases lay in between. This CDR3 has 13 residues.

In this sample, this clonotype turned up many times. This chain links TRBV30 with TRBJ2-3; TRBD2 might be the D (7 bases). The CDR3 has 13 amino acids. With 5 bases removed from V and 1 base from J, the gap between germline ends came to 10 bases. Germline V gene lookup returns CDR1 GTSNPN and CDR2 SVGIG (reference sequence). The CDR3 spells CAWWEGGTDTQYF. CDR3 nucleotides: TGTGCCTGGTGGGAGGGGGGCACAGATACGCAGTATTTT.

This clonotype has a count of ten or more. The rearrangement joins TRBV4-2 to TRBJ2-3, with D tentatively TRBD1 or TRBD2 (5 bases each). This CDR3 is 15 amino acids long. CDR1 and CDR2 (germline): LGHNA, YNFKEQ. Trimming removed 6 bases from V and 4 bases from J, with 17 bases in between. This CDR3 reads CASSHSGTGSDTQYF. The CDR3 bases are TGTGCCAGCAGTCACTCCGGGACCGGATCAGATACGCAGTATTTT.

This clonotype was seen ten or more times. V and J are TRBV5-1 and TRBJ2-2; 9 bases match TRBD1. V gave up 4 bases and J gave up 5 bases; unmatched junction bases: 9. The CDR3 is 16 amino acids. CDR1 SGHRS and CDR2 YFSETQ come from the germline V gene. The CDR3 DNA follows: TGCGCCAGCAGCCCCTTCGGACAGGGGAGAACCGGGGAGCTGTTTTTT. Amino acids: CASSPFGQGRTGELFF.

Many counts were recorded for this clonotype. The rearrangement joins TRBV6-2 or TRBV6-3 to TRBJ2-7; D gene unclear. The CDR3 length is 13 residues. Trimming stripped 5 bases from V and 2 bases from J, with 10 bases between. From germline, CDR1 is MNHEY and CDR2 SVGEGT. CDR3 loop: CASSRLATYEQYF. The CDR3 DNA reads as TGTGCCAGCAGTCGCCTCGCTACCTACGAGCAGTACTTC.

Many counts were recorded for this clonotype. The genes are TRBV19 and TRBJ2-7, with 14 bases identical to TRBD2. The length of the CDR3 is 16 residues. Germline-derived CDR1 and CDR2 are LNHDA and SQIVND (reference sequence). V was clipped by 1 base and J by 2 bases; unmatched bases: 1. The CDR3 sequence is CASSIGTSGRTYEQYF. The CDR3 coding sequence is TGTGCCAGTAGTATAGGGACTAGCGGGAGGACCTACGAGCAGTACTTC.

This clonotype was seen at least ten times. One end of the junction does not line up with germline, which may come from a read error. The rearrangement uses TRBV20-1 and TRBJ2-7; TRBD1 or TRBD2 may be the D gene (5 bases each). The CDR3 runs 15 residues. Germline values: CDR1 DFQATT, CDR2 SNEGSKA (reference sequence). The CDR3 bases are TGCAGTGCGAGAGGGGCGGCGGCCTGGGCCCACGAGCAGTACTTC. Its protein is CSARGAAAWAHEQYF.

This clonotype was observed at least ten times. CDR3 nucleotides: TGTGCCAGCAGCCCCGCACGGAACACCGGGGAGCTGTTTTTT. Residues: CASSPARNTGELFF. The rearrangement joins TRBV11-3 to TRBJ2-2; D is unresolved. This CDR3 is built from 14 residues. The V gene's germline CDR1 is SGHNT and CDR2 YENEEA. The V and J ends lost 5 bases and 1 base respectively, with 8 bases between them.

As for this clonotype: A far larger clone is only one base removed, so a read error is likely. The J gene is TRBJ2-2, the V gene TRBV13; 10 bases are shared with TRBD2. Germline lookup yields CDR1 PRHDT and CDR2 FYEKMQ (reference sequence). The CDR3 loop spans 15 amino acids. The CDR3 loop is CASSRTSGYTGELIF. CDR3 bases: TGTGCCAGCAGCCGGACTAGCGGATACACCGGGGAGCTGATTTTT.

Ten or more counts support this clonotype. The chain is built from TRBV6-1 and TRBJ2-3; D is unclear. The V end lost 0 bases, the J end lost 5 bases, and 6 bases lay between the germline ends. CDR3 length: 13 residues. Germline CDR1 is MNHNS and CDR2 is SASEGT. The CDR3 coding sequence is TGTGCCAGCAGTGAAGCCCGGTTAGATACGCAGTATTTT. It encodes CASSEARLDTQYF.

This clonotype was observed many times. The rearrangement links TRBV11-2 to TRBJ1-2, with D uncertain. Trimming shortened V by 0 bases and J by 7 bases, and 12 bases separated the two germline ends. The length of the CDR3 is 14 residues. Germline V gene lookup returns CDR1 SGHAT and CDR2 FQNNGV. CDR3 nucleotide sequence: TGTGCCAGCAGCTTAGATCTGAGGGTGTCTGGCTACACCTTC. Protein product: CASSLDLRVSGYTF.

This clonotype was counted ten times or more. The chain links TRBV18 to TRBJ1-2, with D uncertain. The length of the CDR3 is 14 residues. Trimming removed 2 bases at V and 3 bases at J, with 10 bases between. CDR1 KGHSH and CDR2 LQKENI come from the germline V gene. Here the CDR3 DNA reads TGTGCCAGCTCACCAGAGGCCGGACACTATGGCTACACCTTC. It is translated as CASSPEAGHYGYTF.

V gene TRBV5-6 combines with J gene TRBJ1-1; 7 bases line up with TRBD1. Germline-derived CDR1 and CDR2 are SGHDT and YYEEEE. Trimming removed 4 bases from V and 1 base from J; junction bases left unmatched: 4. This CDR3 comprises 14 residues. The CDR3 nucleotides read TGTGCCAGCAGCAAGGACAGGCGGAACACTGAAGCTTTCTTT. Its protein is CASSKDRRNTEAFF. The full variable domain, rest sourced from reference TRBV5-6 and TRBJ1-1, is DAGVTQSPTHLIKTRGQQVTLRCSPKSGHDTVSWYQQALGQGPQFIFQYYEEEERQRGNFPDRFSGHQFPNYSSELNVNALLLGDSALYLCASSKDRRNTEAFFGQGTRLTVV.

The chain uses TRBV5-6 and TRBJ2-2; 8 positions match TRBD1. Germline V gene data show CDR1 as SGHDT and CDR2 as YYEEEE. The length of the CDR3 is 17 residues. V shed 7 bases and J 9 bases; nucleotides not matched to a gene: 20. CDR3 amino acids: CASPPRGQGARTWELFF. The CDR3 DNA sequence: TGTGCCAGCCCCCCCCGGGGCCAGGGGGCTCGGACCTGGGAGCTGTTTTTT.